Following are 2 T cell receptor beta chains from one sample sequenced in a study of blood T cell repertoires in COVID-19. Repertoires were generated with immunoSEQ multiplex PCR, while TCRdb's copy carries only in-frame clones and drops some. The table has about 220,000 clones, 82% seen once. The sequencing input was PBMCs or T cells enriched from blood (not recorded which). These receptors were collected from a woman in her fifties or sixties who had recovered from COVID-19.

The rearrangement links TRBV24-1 to TRBJ2-1, with 13 positions matching TRBD2. V shed 4 bases, J shed 7 bases, and the junction held 3 bases outside the gene matches. The CDR3 is 15 residues long. CDR1 and CDR2 from the germline V gene are KGHDR and SFDVKD. The CDR3, as DNA: TGTGCCACCAGTGAAACGGGACTAGCGGGAAATGAGCAGTTCTTC. It is translated as CATSETGLAGNEQFF.

J is TRBJ1-1 and V is TRBV7-9, with 7 positions matching TRBD1. The J segment lost 4 bases and the V segment lost 4 bases, leaving 9 bases of the junction unmatched. Looked up from germline, CDR1 is SEHNR and CDR2 is FQNEAQ (reference sequence). The CDR3 runs 15 residues. The CDR3 loop reads CASSSLSGGSTEAFF. CDR3 in DNA: TGTGCCAGCAGCTCCCTTTCAGGGGGGAGCACTGAAGCTTTCTTT.